The 20 T cell receptor beta chains given below trace back to one sample, sequenced in a study of naive and memory T cell subsets. The library had UMIs added by 3' ligation of an oligonucleotide to TCR cDNA. The SP2 primer and nested alpha and beta constant region primers amplified ligated cDNA in four rounds. Each CDR3 protein gets one entry after TCRdb re-called the 5' RACE reads with MiXCR. The sample comprises about 59,000 distinct CDR3 sequences, approximately 8% of which are singletons, and approximately 21% rests with the top ten. These receptors were taken from a female donor in good health.

This clonotype was seen only a few times. The rearrangement uses TRBV9 and TRBJ2-3, with D uncertain. Per germline, CDR1 SGDLS and CDR2 YYNGEE. The CDR3 covers 15 residues. V was shortened by 0 bases and J by 2 bases, with 10 bases between the two germline ends. This chain's CDR3 is CASSVGPQNTDTQYF. In nucleotides, the CDR3 is TGTGCCAGCAGCGTAGGTCCCCAGAACACAGATACGCAGTATTTT. The whole variable domain, remainder taken from reference TRBV9 and TRBJ2-3, is DSGVTQTPKHLITATGQRVTLRCSPRSGDLSVYWYQQSLDQGLQFLIQYYNGEERAKGNILERFSAQQFPDLHSELNLSSLELGDSALYFCASSVGPQNTDTQYFGPGTRLTVL.

Only one count was recorded for this clonotype. It is likely a read error, because the conserved phenylalanine at the end of the CDR3 is missing. This rearrangement joins TRBV5-1 to TRBJ2-7, with a tentative D call TRBD2 (6 bases). This CDR3 region has 14 residues. Germline lookup yields CDR1 SGHRS and CDR2 YFSETQ. The germline V and J ends were trimmed by 0 bases and 3 bases, with 10 bases remaining between them. In nucleotides, the CDR3 is TGCGCCAGCAGCTTGGCCGGGACTGACTACGAGCAGTACCTC. Translation: CASSLAGTDYEQYL.

Ten or more counts support this clonotype. The chain carries TRBV28 and TRBJ1-1; the D gene is possibly TRBD1 (5 bases). In germline, CDR1 is MDHEN, CDR2 SYDVKM. The CDR3 runs to 15 residues. The germline V and J ends were trimmed by 7 bases and 0 bases, with 15 bases remaining between them. CDR3 sequence (DNA): TGTGCCAGCACCATAAGGAAGGGGATGAACACTGAAGCTTTCTTT. It specifies CASTIRKGMNTEAFF.

At least ten counts were recorded for this clonotype. The genes are TRBV27 and TRBJ2-7, with a tentative D call TRBD1 (5 bases). The germline V and J ends were trimmed by 5 bases and 3 bases, with 14 bases remaining between them. Germline-derived CDR1 and CDR2 are MNHEY and SMNVEV (reference sequence). CDR3 size: 14 residues. CDR3 region: CASSITGLYYEQYF. The CDR3 DNA reads as TGTGCCAGCAGTATCACAGGCTTATACTACGAGCAGTACTTC.

In regard to this clonotype: A single base separates this from a much larger clone, so it may be a read error. The chain joins TRBV5-4 to TRBJ2-1; no clear D gene. The CDR3 is made up of 15 amino acids. Germline V lookup: CDR1 SGHNT, CDR2 YYREEE (reference sequence). The CDR3 is CASGLTVSTRGEQFF. The DNA of the CDR3 is TGTGCCAGCGGCTTGACGGTGTCGACTCGAGGCGAGCAGTTCTTC.

The chain is built from TRBV20-1 and TRBJ1-2, with 9 nucleotides matching TRBD1. The J segment lost 4 bases and the V segment lost 6 bases, leaving 9 bases of the junction unmatched. Germline assignment: CDR1 DFQATT and CDR2 SNEGSKA (reference sequence). The CDR3 is made up of 14 amino acids. CDR3 sequence (DNA): TGCAGTGCAGACCCGACAGGGGGTGGCTATGGCTACACCTTC. Translated, it gives CSADPTGGGYGYTF.

The chain combines TRBV18 with TRBJ1-1; 11 nucleotides line up with TRBD1. CDR3 size: 14 residues. The germline gives CDR1 KGHSH, CDR2 LQKENI. The ends lost 5 bases at V and 10 bases at J; junction bases unmatched: 9. The CDR3 sequence is CASSSGQGALRAFF. For the CDR3, the DNA is TGTGCCAGCTCATCCGGACAGGGGGCTTTGAGAGCTTTCTTT.

The V and J genes are TRBV29-1 and TRBJ2-3; the match to TRBD2 covers 8 bases. J was trimmed by 4 bases and V by 3 bases; bases with no gene match: 15. There are 17 residues in the CDR3. Germline V gene sequence: CDR1 SQVTM, CDR2 ANQGSEA. The CDR3 DNA follows: TGCAGCGTTGATTCTGACGGGACTAGGTTTGGATCAGATACGCAGTATTTT. Translated, it gives CSVDSDGTRFGSDTQYF.

This clonotype was counted only a few times. V usage is TRBV19 and J usage is TRBJ1-2, with TRBD1 matching 8 bases. V gave up 3 bases and J gave up 4 bases; unmatched junction bases: 1. Germline values: CDR1 LNHDA, CDR2 SQIVND (reference sequence). The CDR3 loop spans 13 amino acids. The CDR3 here is CASSIDRGYGYTF. In DNA form, the CDR3 reads TGTGCCAGTAGTATTGACAGGGGCTATGGCTACACCTTC.

In its sample, this clonotype was seen a few times. This chain joins TRBV24-1 and TRBJ2-3, with 11 bases aligning to TRBD2. Germline V CDR1 and CDR2: KGHDR, SFDVKD. The CDR3 spans 19 residues. V gave up 2 bases and J gave up 0 bases; unmatched junction bases: 9. CDR3 region: CATSDYTGTSGTSTDTQYF. In DNA form, the CDR3 reads TGTGCCACCAGTGATTACACCGGGACTAGCGGAACTAGCACAGATACGCAGTATTTT.

Many counts were recorded for this clonotype. V usage is TRBV7-2 and J usage is TRBJ2-1, with a possible D match to TRBD1 (6 bases). The CDR3 spans 14 residues. Per germline, CDR1 SGHTA and CDR2 FQGNSA. The V end was cut by 4 bases, the J end by 8 bases, with 15 bases between. The CDR3 coding sequence is TGTGCCAGCAGCTCAATGAGGGGGTCCGATGAGCAGTTCTTC. Residues: CASSSMRGSDEQFF.

This clonotype was counted at least ten times. The chain employs TRBV4-1 and TRBJ1-5; 11 nucleotides line up with TRBD1. This CDR3 spans 16 amino acids. The V gene end was trimmed by 0 bases and the J gene end by 6 bases; junction bases not matched to a gene: 4. Germline V lookup: CDR1 MGHRA, CDR2 YSYEKL. Here the CDR3 DNA reads TGCGCCAGCAGCCAAGAAGGACAGGGGGCAGGTCAGCCCCAGCATTTT. The encoded protein is CASSQEGQGAGQPQHF.

V is TRBV20-1 and J is TRBJ2-3; D ambiguous. The CDR3 has 11 amino acids. Trimming took off 5 bases at V and 0 bases at J, with 3 bases between the two ends. Germline assignment: CDR1 DFQATT and CDR2 SNEGSKA (reference sequence). DNA for the CDR3: TGCAGTGCTTCTAGCACAGATACGCAGTATTTT. Protein: CSASSTDTQYF.

This clonotype was recorded a few times. The chain joins TRBV5-1 to TRBJ2-3; a possible D gene is TRBD2 (6 bases). Germline V gene sequence: CDR1 SGHRS, CDR2 YFSETQ. The CDR3 runs to 11 residues. Trimming removed 4 bases from V and 6 bases from J, with 6 bases in between. The CDR3 bases are TGCGCCAGCAGCAGCGGGGATACGCAGTATTTT. Its protein is CASSSGDTQYF.

The genes are TRBV7-6 and TRBJ1-1; D unclear. This CDR3 is 14 amino acids long. Trimming removed 5 bases at V and 1 base at J, with 11 bases between. CDR1 SGHVS and CDR2 FNYEAQ come from the germline V gene. The CDR3 sequence: CASSAGQENTEAFF. The CDR3 region has the DNA TGTGCCAGCAGCGCTGGCCAGGAGAACACTGAAGCTTTCTTT.

This clonotype has more than one count but fewer than ten. The chain employs TRBV27 and TRBJ1-2; perhaps TRBD1 as D (6 bases). V was cut by 5 bases and J by 4 bases, with 14 bases left in between. Germline CDR1 is MNHEY and CDR2 is SMNVEV (reference sequence). The CDR3 consists of 14 residues. CDR3 nucleotide sequence: TGTGCCAGCAGTATCTACCCAGGGGCCTATGGCTACACCTTC. This sequence encodes CASSIYPGAYGYTF.

This clonotype was detected only a few times. The J gene is TRBJ2-3, the V gene TRBV5-4; 8 bases are shared with TRBD2. J lost 4 bases, V lost 2 bases, and 6 bases had no gene match. There are 15 residues in the CDR3. Germline loops: CDR1 SGHNT, CDR2 YYREEE (reference sequence). CDR3 bases: TGTGCCAGCAGCTTCGGGGGACTAGGCTCAGATACGCAGTATTTT. Translating gives CASSFGGLGSDTQYF.

This clonotype came up many times. This chain connects TRBV27 to TRBJ2-5; D possibly corresponds to TRBD1 (6 bases). This CDR3 contains 14 residues. With 3 bases removed from V and 7 bases from J, the gap between germline ends came to 15 bases. Germline V gene lookup returns CDR1 MNHEY and CDR2 SMNVEV (reference sequence). The CDR3 spells CASSLLTGGGTQYF. The CDR3 DNA reads as TGTGCCAGCAGTTTGTTGACAGGCGGTGGGACCCAGTACTTC.

The V gene is TRBV10-3, the J gene TRBJ2-3; TRBD2 matches at 11 bases. V lost 5 bases to trimming and J lost 3 bases; unmatched junction nucleotides: 4. Germline CDR1 ENHRY, CDR2 SYGVKD. This CDR3 spans 15 amino acids. The CDR3 DNA reads as TGTGCCATCAGTACTAGCGGGAGAGGGACAGATACGCAGTATTTT. Its translation: CAISTSGRGTDTQYF.

In this sample, this clonotype turned up many times. This chain connects TRBV6-1 to TRBJ2-1, with D possibly being TRBD2 (6 bases). V lost 6 bases and J lost 4, with 16 bases in between. The CDR3 runs 15 residues. In germline, CDR1 is MNHNS, CDR2 SASEGT. CDR3 DNA sequence: TGTGCCAGCAGAGAGCCGGGACTTTCTTACAATGAGCAGTTCTTC. The encoded protein is CASREPGLSYNEQFF.